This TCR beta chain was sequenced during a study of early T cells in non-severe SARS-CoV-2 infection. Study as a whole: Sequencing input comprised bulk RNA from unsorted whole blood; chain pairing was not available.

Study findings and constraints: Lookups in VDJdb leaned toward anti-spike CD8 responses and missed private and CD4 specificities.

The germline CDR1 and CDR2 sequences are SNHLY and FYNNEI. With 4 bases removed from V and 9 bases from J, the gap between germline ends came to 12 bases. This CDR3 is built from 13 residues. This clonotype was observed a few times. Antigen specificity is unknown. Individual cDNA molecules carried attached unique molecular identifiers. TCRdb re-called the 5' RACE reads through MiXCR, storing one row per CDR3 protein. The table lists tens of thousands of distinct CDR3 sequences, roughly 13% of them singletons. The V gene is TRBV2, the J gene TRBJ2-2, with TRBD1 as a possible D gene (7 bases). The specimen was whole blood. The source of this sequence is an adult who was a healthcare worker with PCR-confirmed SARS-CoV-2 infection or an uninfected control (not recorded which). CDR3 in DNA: TGTGCCAGCAGTGGCGGGGACAGTAGGGAGCTGTTTTTT. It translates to CASSGGDSRELFF.